Presented here are 2 T cell receptor beta chains from one specimen sequenced in a study of T cells in narcolepsy. Clones were read by immunoSEQ multiplex PCR, and TCRdb kept only the in-frame ones, dropping some. The sample consists of about 21,000 clones, 92% of them appearing once. Sequences were obtained from CD45RA- memory CD4+ T cells from PBMCs. These receptors all stem from a human donor with narcolepsy.

The chain employs TRBV2 and TRBJ1-2; D perhaps matches TRBD1 (6 bases). Trimming took off 6 bases at V and 5 bases at J, with 13 bases between the two ends. The CDR3 extends over 13 amino acids. Germline-derived CDR1 and CDR2 are SNHLY and FYNNEI. This chain's CDR3 is CASRGTPIYGYTF. The CDR3 region has the DNA TGTGCCAGCAGAGGGACACCGATATATGGCTACACCTTC.

The chain combines TRBV6-5 with TRBJ1-1; weak D call: TRBD1 (6 bases). CDR1 and CDR2 (germline): MNHEY, SVGAGI. The CDR3 totals 13 residues. The V end was cut by 2 bases, the J end by 2 bases, with 6 bases between. CDR3 loop: CASSYGGNTEAFF. The CDR3, as DNA: TGTGCCAGCAGTTACGGGGGCAACACTGAAGCTTTCTTT.